These T cell receptor beta chains were read from a single sample in a study of cytomegalovirus exposure and HLA in healthy donors. Method: immunoSEQ multiplex PCR; TCRdb's copy keeps in-frame clones and lacks some. This table has around 200,000 clones, 60% to 85% appearing once. Sequencing was performed on PBMCs. Every receptor here comes from a man between 40 and 49 years old in good health and CMV-seronegative. CDR3s leave out the opening cysteine and the closing phenylalanine or tryptophan. The size entry is marked missing in some rows and otherwise reads once, few, many or a size class.

>NA|TRBV4-2
ASSQGLAGSYEQY
>NA|TRBV28
ASSWRTNEKLF
>NA|TRBV18
ASSQRTGTPGGEQY
>NA|TRBV28
ASSSPPGGLGNTIY
>NA|TRBV18
ASSPSGIGRNTGELF
>few|TRBV2
ASSDQGGTEAF
>few|TRBV7-2
ASSLPGLAGIEQY
>NA|TRBV19
ASTSPGQGVEGAF
>NA|TRBV9
ASSVAMGTGDGGELF
>NA|TRBV19
ATSGQGSGNTIY
>NA|TRBV9
ASSAQIQGDGYT
>NA|TRBV11-3
ASSSRGTANTGELF
>NA|TRBV4-2
ASSQSQTRQGSREQY
>NA|TRBV28
ASSPQWKAGGREQY
>few|TRBV18
ASSTGVDTEAF
>NA|TRBV9
ASTTTDFDTDTQY
>NA|TRBV7-3
ASSKDRATDTQY
>NA|TRBV15
ATSRETGLAGVEQF
>NA|TRBV18
ASSPGTGGSRLDTEAF
>NA|TRBV6-1
ASRSTGGRNEQF
>NA|TRBV28
ASSPRTGGQRNQPQH
>NA|TRBV15
ATSRGDSAYEQY
>NA|TRBV5-4
ASSHRQSGELF
>NA|TRBV6-1
ASSTRQGETQY
>once|TRBV14
ASSPRGTSGEKLF
>NA|TRBV5-1
ASSLQDSYEQY
>few|TRBV5-4
ASSLPGTGSNEQY
>NA|TRBV11-2
ASSLEPSGRGTQY
>NA|TRBV19
ASSIGSSPRNEQF
>few|TRBV5-6
ASSPPGQGLSGANVLT